A single sample is the source of the 7 T cell receptor beta chains below, sequenced in a study of blood T cell repertoires in COVID-19. Method: immunoSEQ multiplex PCR; TCRdb's copy keeps in-frame clones and lacks some. The top ten clones hold around 8% of a sample with 300,000 to 400,000 clones, about 89% of them seen once. The sequencing input was peripheral blood. The receptors were gathered from a woman between 45 and 65 years old who had recovered from COVID-19.

The chain couples TRBV4-1 to TRBJ1-5; TRBD1 matches 8 bases. The CDR3 spans 18 residues. With 1 base clipped from V and 1 base from J, the junction kept 9 bases outside the gene matches. CDR1 MGHRA and CDR2 YSYEKL come from the germline V gene. CDR3 sequence (DNA): TGCGCCAGCAGCCAAGCGCCACAGGGGGTCGCGAGCAATCAGCCCCAGCATTTT. Translated: CASSQAPQGVASNQPQHF.

This sequence joins TRBV20-1 and TRBJ1-2; tentative D call: TRBD1 (5 bases). Trimming shortened V by 3 bases and J by 4 bases, and 15 bases separated the two germline ends. Germline V lookup: CDR1 DFQATT, CDR2 SNEGSKA (reference sequence). The CDR3 runs 14 residues. CDR3 residues: CSASDGGGAYGYTF. CDR3 bases: TGCAGTGCTAGTGACGGCGGGGGAGCCTATGGCTACACCTTC.

This chain joins TRBV6-1 and TRBJ2-7, with D possibly matching TRBD2 (6 bases). Germline CDR1 and CDR2: MNHNS and SASEGT. This CDR3 contains 16 residues. With 4 bases removed from V and 3 bases from J, the gap between germline ends came to 19 bases. The CDR3 protein is CASSGGESGSYYEQYF. In DNA form, the CDR3 reads TGTGCCAGCAGTGGCGGGGAGAGCGGGTCGTACTACGAGCAGTACTTC.

The CDR3 here is CASSEYVPGQTISNQPQHF. The CDR3 coding sequence is TGTGCCAGCAGTGAATATGTGCCGGGACAGACTATTAGCAATCAGCCCCAGCATTTT. The chain couples TRBV6-1 to TRBJ1-5, with TRBD1 matching over 7 bases. Per the germline V gene, CDR1 is MNHNS and CDR2 is SASEGT. V was pared by 2 bases and J by 0 bases, with 13 bases of the junction left unmatched. The CDR3 has 19 amino acids.

The genes are TRBV11-2 and TRBJ2-2; unclear D gene. V was trimmed by 5 bases and J by 7 bases, leaving 11 bases between them. In germline, CDR1 is SGHAT, CDR2 FQNNGV. The length of the CDR3 is 13 residues. Here the CDR3 DNA reads TGTGCCAGCAGCCCCTCAATCAGCGGGGAGCTGTTTTTT. It yields the protein CASSPSISGELFF.

This clone was observed once. The chain links TRBV18 to TRBJ2-3, with 10 bases that match TRBD1. After removal of 0 bases from V and 4 bases from J, the junction contained 1 base not matched to a gene. From germline, CDR1 is KGHSH and CDR2 LQKENI. This CDR3 contains 15 residues. The DNA for the CDR3 is TGTGCCAGCTCACCACCGGGACAGGGGTCAGATACGCAGTATTTT. It codes for CASSPPGQGSDTQYF.

The gene calls are TRBV5-1 and TRBJ2-7; perhaps TRBD1 as D (6 bases). This CDR3 has 15 residues. V was shortened by 0 bases and J by 0 bases, with 10 bases between the two germline ends. CDR1 and CDR2 (germline): SGHRS, YFSETQ. CDR3 amino acids: CASSLAGQPSYEQYF. CDR3 DNA: TGCGCCAGCAGCTTGGCCGGACAGCCCTCCTACGAGCAGTACTTC.